A single sample is the source of the 3 T cell receptor beta chains below, sequenced in a study of T cells in Graves' hyperthyroidism and ophthalmopathy. The TCR beta CDR3 regions underwent amplification using RNA transcripts as the source. TCR CDR3 regions were first amplified by RT-PCR with HTBI primers. MiXCR, run by TCRdb on the multiplex PCR reads, gives a single entry per CDR3 protein. The sample holds roughly 640,000 distinct CDR3 sequences; more than 15% are singletons and the top ten take around 3.3%. The sample was blood. The source is a woman aged 40 to 50 with Graves' ophthalmopathy.

The rearrangement uses TRBV7-6 and TRBJ2-2, with TRBD2 identical over 10 bases. The CDR3 runs 19 residues. The V and J ends lost 0 bases and 0 bases, in that order; junction bases with no gene match: 7. Germline CDR1 SGHVS, CDR2 FNYEAQ. This CDR3 is CASSLAGSSGRPNTGELFF. The DNA of the CDR3 is TGTGCCAGCAGCTTAGCGGGGTCTAGCGGGAGACCGAACACCGGGGAGCTGTTTTTT.

Only a few counts were recorded for this clonotype. This may stem from a read error, because a much larger clone lies one nucleotide away. The rearrangement joins TRBV6-2 or TRBV6-3 to TRBJ2-7, with TRBD2 identical over 8 bases. The CDR3 length is 15 residues. The V segment lost 6 bases and the J segment 3 bases; nucleotides outside the gene matches: 10. Per germline, CDR1 MNHEY and CDR2 SVGEGT. The CDR3 sequence: CASSLRISGDYEQYF. CDR3 nucleotide sequence: TGTGCCAGCAGCCTACGAATTAGCGGGGACTACGAGCAGTACTTC.

This clonotype was counted ten times or more. V usage is TRBV28 and J usage is TRBJ1-6; 7 nucleotides agree with TRBD1. Trimming cost V 10 bases and J 5 bases; bases outside gene matches: 14. CDR3 length equals 16 residues. CDR1 is MDHEN, CDR2 SYDVKM, per germline. CDR3 DNA sequence: TGTGCCATTACGGGAGGGGGCCAAGGCCATAATTCACCCCTCCACTTT. Amino acids: CAITGGGQGHNSPLHF.